This T cell receptor beta chain was obtained from a study of cytomegalovirus exposure and HLA in healthy donors. CDR1 and CDR2 from the germline V gene are SGDLS and YYNGEE. CDR3 length: 17 amino acids. Trimming took 0 bases from V and 7 from J; bases not matched to a gene: 14. The PCR contained 60 Vbeta and 13 Jbeta primers. Clones were sequenced by immunoSEQ multiplex PCR, and TCRdb holds only the in-frame ones, with some missing. Here the sample spans around 150,000 clones, about 80% being singletons. This sequence joins TRBV9 and TRBJ1-2, with 8 bases that match TRBD1. The receptor was isolated from a female donor in good health and CMV-seronegative. Sample: PBMCs. The DNA for the CDR3 is TGTGCCAGCAGCGTAGAAGGAGGCACGCAGGGGGCGCGTGGCTACACCTTC. It translates to CASSVEGGTQGARGYTF.